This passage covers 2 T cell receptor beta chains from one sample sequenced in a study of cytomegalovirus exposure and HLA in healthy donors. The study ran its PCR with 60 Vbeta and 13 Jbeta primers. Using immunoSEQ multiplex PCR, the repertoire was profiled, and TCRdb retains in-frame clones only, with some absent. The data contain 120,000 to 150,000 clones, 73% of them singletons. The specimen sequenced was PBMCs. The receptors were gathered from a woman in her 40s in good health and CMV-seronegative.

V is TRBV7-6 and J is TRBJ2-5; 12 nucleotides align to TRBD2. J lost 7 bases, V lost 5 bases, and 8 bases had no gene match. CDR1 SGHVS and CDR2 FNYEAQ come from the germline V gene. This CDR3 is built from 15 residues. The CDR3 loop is CASSPLAGGRGTQYF. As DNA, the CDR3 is TGTGCCAGCAGCCCGCTAGCGGGGGGGCGCGGGACCCAGTACTTC.

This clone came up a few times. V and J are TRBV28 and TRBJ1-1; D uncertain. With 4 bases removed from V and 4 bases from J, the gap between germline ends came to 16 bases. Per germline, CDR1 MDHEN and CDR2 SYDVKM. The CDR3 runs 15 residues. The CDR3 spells CASSSVSGWGTEAFF. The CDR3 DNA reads TGTGCCAGCAGTTCGGTTTCGGGGTGGGGCACTGAAGCTTTCTTT. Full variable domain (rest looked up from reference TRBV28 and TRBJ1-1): DVKVTQSSRYLVKRTGEKVFLECVQDMDHENMFWYRQDPGLGLRLIYFSYDVKMKEKGDIPEGYSVSREKKERFSLILESASTNQTSMYLCASSSVSGWGTEAFFGQGTRLTVV.